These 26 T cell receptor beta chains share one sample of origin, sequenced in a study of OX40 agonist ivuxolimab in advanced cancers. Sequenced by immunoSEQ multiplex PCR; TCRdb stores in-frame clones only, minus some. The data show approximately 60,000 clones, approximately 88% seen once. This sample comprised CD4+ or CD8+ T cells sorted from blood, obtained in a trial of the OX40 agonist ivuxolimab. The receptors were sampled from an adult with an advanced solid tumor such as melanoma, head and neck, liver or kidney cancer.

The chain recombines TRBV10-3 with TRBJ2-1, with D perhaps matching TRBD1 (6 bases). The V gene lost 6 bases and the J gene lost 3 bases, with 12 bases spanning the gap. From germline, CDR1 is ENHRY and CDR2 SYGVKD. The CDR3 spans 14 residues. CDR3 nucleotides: TGTGCCATCAGCCCGGGACAAAACTACAATGAGCAGTTCTTC. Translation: CAISPGQNYNEQFF.

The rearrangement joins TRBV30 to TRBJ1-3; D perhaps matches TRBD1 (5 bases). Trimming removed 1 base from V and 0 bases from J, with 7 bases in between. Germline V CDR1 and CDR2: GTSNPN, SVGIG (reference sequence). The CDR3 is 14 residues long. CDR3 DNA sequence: TGTGCCTGGAGTGCGGGGCTCTCTGGAAACACCATATATTTT. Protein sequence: CAWSAGLSGNTIYF. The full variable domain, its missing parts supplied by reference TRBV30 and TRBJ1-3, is SQTIHQWPATLVQPVGSPLSLECTVEGTSNPNLYWYRQAAGRGLQLLFYSVGIGQISSEVPQNLSASRPQDRQFILSSKKLLLSDSGFYLCAWSAGLSGNTIYFGEGSWLTVV.

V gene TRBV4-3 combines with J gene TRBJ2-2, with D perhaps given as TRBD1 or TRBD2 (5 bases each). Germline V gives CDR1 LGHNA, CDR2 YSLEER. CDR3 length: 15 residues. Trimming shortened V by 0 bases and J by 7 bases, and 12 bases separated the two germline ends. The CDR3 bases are TGCGCCAGCAGCCAAGATCTTCAGGGAGTCGGGGAGCTGTTTTTT. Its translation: CASSQDLQGVGELFF.

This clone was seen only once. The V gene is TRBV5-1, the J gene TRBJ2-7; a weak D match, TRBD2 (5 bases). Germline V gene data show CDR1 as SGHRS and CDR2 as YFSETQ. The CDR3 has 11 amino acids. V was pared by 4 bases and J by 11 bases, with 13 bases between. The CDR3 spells CASSQNKEEYF. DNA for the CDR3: TGCGCCAGCAGCCAGAACAAGGAGGAGTACTTC.

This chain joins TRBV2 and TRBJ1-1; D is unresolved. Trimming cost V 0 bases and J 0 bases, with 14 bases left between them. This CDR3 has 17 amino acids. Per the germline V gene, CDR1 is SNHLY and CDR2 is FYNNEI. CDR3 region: CASSEAVLRRMNTEAFF. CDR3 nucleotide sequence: TGTGCCAGCAGTGAAGCGGTCCTTCGGCGCATGAACACTGAAGCTTTCTTT.

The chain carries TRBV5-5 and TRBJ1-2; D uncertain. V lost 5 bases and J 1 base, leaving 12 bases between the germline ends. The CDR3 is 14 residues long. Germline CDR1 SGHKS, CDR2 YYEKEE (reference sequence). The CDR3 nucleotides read TGTGCCAGCAGGCGAGATGAGGGTAACTATGGCTACACCTTC. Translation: CASRRDEGNYGYTF.

For the CDR3, the DNA is TGTGCCAGCTCGACGGGCGGGACAGGGGACCTGAACACTGAAGCTTTCTTT. It specifies CASSTGGTGDLNTEAFF. The chain combines TRBV18 with TRBJ1-1; 10 nucleotides match TRBD1. This CDR3 spans 17 amino acids. Germline CDR1 is KGHSH and CDR2 is LQKENI. V lost 6 bases, J lost 0 bases, and 10 bases stayed unmatched.

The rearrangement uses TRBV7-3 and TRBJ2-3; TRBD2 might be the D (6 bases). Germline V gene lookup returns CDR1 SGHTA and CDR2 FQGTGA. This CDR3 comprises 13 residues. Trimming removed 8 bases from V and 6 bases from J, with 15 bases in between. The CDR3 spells CASGRGSGDTQYF. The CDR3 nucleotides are TGTGCCAGCGGGAGAGGTAGCGGCGATACGCAGTATTTT.

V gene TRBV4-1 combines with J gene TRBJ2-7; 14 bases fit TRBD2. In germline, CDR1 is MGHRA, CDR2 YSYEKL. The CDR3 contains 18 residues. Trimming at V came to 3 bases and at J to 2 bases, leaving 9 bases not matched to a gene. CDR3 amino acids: CASSQAGTSGRRAYEQYF. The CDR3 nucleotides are TGCGCCAGCAGCCAGGCCGGGACTAGCGGGAGAAGGGCCTACGAGCAGTACTTC.

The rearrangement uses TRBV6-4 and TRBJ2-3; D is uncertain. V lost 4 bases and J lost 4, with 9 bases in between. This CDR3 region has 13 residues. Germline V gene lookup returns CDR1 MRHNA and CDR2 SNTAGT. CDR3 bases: TGTGCCAGCAGTGTTTTCGGGTCAGATACGCAGTATTTT. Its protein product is CASSVFGSDTQYF.

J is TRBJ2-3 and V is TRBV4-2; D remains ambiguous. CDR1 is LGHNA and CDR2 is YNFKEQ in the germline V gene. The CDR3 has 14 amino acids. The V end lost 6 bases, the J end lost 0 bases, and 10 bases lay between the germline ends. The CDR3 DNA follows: TGTGCCAGCAGGGGTGGTCCTAGCACAGATACGCAGTATTTT. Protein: CASRGGPSTDTQYF.

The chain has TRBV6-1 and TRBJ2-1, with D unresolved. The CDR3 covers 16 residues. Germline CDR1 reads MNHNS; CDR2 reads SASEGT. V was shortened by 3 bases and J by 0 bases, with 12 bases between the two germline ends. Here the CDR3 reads CASSDQAPSSYNEQFF. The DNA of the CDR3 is TGTGCCAGCAGTGACCAAGCACCGAGCTCCTACAATGAGCAGTTCTTC.

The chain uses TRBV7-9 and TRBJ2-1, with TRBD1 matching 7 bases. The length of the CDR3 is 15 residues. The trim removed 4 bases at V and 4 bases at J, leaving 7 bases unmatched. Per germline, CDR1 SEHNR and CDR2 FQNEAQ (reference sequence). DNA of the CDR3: TGTGCCAGCAGCTCTTCCGGGACAGAGTACAATGAGCAGTTCTTC. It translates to CASSSSGTEYNEQFF.

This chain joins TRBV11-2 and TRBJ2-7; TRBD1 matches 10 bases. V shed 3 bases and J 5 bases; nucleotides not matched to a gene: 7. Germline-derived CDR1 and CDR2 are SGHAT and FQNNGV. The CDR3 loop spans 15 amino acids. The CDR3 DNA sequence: TGTGCCAGCAGCTTGCGACAGGGGGCGTTGAACGAGCAGTACTTC. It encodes CASSLRQGALNEQYF.

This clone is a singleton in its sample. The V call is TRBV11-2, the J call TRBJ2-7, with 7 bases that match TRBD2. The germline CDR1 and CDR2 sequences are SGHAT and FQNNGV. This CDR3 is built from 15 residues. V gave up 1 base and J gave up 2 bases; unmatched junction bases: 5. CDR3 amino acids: CASSLGGGPTYEQYF. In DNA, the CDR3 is TGTGCCAGCAGCTTAGGCGGGGGACCCACCTACGAGCAGTACTTC.

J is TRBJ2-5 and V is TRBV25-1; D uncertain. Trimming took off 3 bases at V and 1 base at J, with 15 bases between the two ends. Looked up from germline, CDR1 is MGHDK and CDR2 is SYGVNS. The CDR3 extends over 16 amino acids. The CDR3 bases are TGTGCCAGCAGTGAGCTCGGAAAGACAACCCAAGAGACCCAGTACTTC. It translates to CASSELGKTTQETQYF.

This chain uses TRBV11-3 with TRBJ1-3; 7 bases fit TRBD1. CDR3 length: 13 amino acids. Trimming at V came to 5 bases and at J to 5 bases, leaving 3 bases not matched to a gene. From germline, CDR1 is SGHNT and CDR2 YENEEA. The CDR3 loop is CASSGTERNTIYF. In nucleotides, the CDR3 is TGTGCCAGCAGCGGGACAGAGAGAAACACCATATATTTT.

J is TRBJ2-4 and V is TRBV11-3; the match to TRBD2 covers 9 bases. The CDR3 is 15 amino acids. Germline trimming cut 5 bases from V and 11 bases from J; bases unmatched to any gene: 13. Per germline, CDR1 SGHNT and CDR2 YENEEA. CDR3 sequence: CASSQAGTSLPVQYF. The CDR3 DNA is TGTGCCAGCAGCCAGGCGGGGACTAGCCTCCCAGTTCAGTACTTC.

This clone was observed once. CDR3 sequence (DNA): TGTGCCAGCAGTTCTGGGCTCACAGTTGACTACGAGCAGTACTTC. It translates to CASSSGLTVDYEQYF. V is TRBV5-5 and J is TRBJ2-7, with D unresolved. Per the germline V gene, CDR1 is SGHKS and CDR2 is YYEKEE (reference sequence). The CDR3 is made up of 15 amino acids. V dropped 5 bases and J dropped 3 bases, with 18 bases sitting between them.

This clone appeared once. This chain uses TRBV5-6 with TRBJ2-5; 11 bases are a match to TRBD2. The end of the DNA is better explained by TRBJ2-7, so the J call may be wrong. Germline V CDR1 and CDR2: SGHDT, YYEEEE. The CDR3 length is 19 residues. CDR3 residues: CASSPWVTSGRSRSYEQYF. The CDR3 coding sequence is TGTGCCAGCAGTCCTTGGGTTACTAGCGGGAGATCTCGCTCCTACGAGCAGTACTTC.

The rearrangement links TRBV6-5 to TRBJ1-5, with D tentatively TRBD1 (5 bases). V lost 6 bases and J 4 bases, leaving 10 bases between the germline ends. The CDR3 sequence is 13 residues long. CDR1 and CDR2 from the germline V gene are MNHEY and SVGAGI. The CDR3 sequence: CASRRDRNQPQHF. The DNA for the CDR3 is TGTGCCAGCAGACGGGACCGAAATCAGCCCCAGCATTTT.

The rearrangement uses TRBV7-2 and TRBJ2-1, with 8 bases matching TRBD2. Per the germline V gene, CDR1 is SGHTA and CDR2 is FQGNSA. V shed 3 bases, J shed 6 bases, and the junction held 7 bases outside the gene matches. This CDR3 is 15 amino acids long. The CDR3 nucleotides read TGTGCCAGCAGCTTGTCCAGCGGGAGAAGCAATGAGCAGTTCTTC. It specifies CASSLSSGRSNEQFF.

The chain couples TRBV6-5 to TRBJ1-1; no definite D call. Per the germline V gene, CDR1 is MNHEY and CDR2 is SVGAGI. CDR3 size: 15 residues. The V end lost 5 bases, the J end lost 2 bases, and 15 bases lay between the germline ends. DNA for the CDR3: TGTGCCAGCAGTGTCGTGGGATGGGGAAACACTGAAGCTTTCTTT. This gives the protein CASSVVGWGNTEAFF.

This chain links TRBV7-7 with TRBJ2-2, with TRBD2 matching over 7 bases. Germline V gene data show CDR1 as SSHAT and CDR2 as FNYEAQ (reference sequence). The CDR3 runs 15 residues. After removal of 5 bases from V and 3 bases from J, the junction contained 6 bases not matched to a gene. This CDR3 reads CASSPGTTDTGELFF. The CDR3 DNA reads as TGTGCCAGCAGCCCCGGGACTACCGACACCGGGGAGCTGTTTTTT.

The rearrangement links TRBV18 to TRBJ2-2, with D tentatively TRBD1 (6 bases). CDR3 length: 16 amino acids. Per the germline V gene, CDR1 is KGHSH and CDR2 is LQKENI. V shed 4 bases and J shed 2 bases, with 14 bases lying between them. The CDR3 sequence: CASSRGQGINTGELFF. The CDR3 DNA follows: TGTGCCAGCTCACGCGGGCAGGGGATAAACACCGGGGAGCTGTTTTTT.

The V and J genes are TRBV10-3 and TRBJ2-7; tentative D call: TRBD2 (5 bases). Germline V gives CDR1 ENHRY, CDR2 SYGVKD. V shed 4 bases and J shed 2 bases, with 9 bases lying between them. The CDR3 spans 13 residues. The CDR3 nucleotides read TGTGCCATCAGTGGGGGAGACCCCTACGAGCAGTACTTC. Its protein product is CAISGGDPYEQYF.